This T cell receptor beta chain was sequenced for a study of CD8 T cells in ankylosing spondylitis. General study findings and limits: Earlier literature documents some of the motif variants in reactive arthritis synovial fluid and blood. Within ankylosing spondylitis blood, a TCR beta motif made up of roughly eight highly homologous variants appeared to be characteristic. Disease-associated clonotypes exhibited CD8+ identity and were relatively infrequent in peripheral blood. Significantly higher representation of disease-linked clones was reported for matched ankylosing spondylitis synovial fluid.

CDR1 is SEHNR and CDR2 is FQNEAQ in the germline V gene (reference sequence). V dropped 0 bases and J dropped 0 bases, with 9 bases sitting between them. The CDR3 spans 16 residues. This clonotype was counted between two and nine times. The antigen remains undetermined. In making TCR beta libraries, quantitative 5'-RACE with molecular barcodes was used. TCRdb redid the calling of the 5' RACE reads with MiXCR, one entry per CDR3 protein. Seen here are fewer than 650,000 distinct CDR3 sequences, roughly 13% observed once, and the top ten hold 6.8%. This TCR came from a male donor with ankylosing spondylitis. Sequenced input: blood, either unsorted or a sorted T cell fraction (not recorded which). This rearrangement joins TRBV7-9 to TRBJ1-5; D is unresolved. This CDR3 reads CASSLAAGYSNQPQHF. The DNA of the CDR3 is TGTGCCAGCAGCTTAGCGGCAGGATATAGCAATCAGCCCCAGCATTTT.